This T cell receptor beta chain came from a study of T-cell reconstitution after alpha-beta-depleted transplantation in children. Unique molecular identifiers were built into the TCRbeta library. TCRdb used MiXCR to reprocess the PCR reads, holding one entry per CDR3 protein. The table has approximately 400,000 distinct CDR3 sequences, about 11% seen once. The CDR3 has 15 residues. Germline V gene data show CDR1 as KGHDR and CDR2 as SFDVKD. Germline trimming cut 10 bases from V and 5 bases from J; bases unmatched to any gene: 7. The specimen comprised PBMCs from the stem cell graft donor, sampled from the stem cell graft. The TCR sequence derives from a human donor who donated a stem cell graft to a child with acute myeloid leukemia. This chain joins TRBV24-1 and TRBJ2-3; TRBD2 aligns across 14 bases. Here the CDR3 reads CATSRGLAGVDTQYF. CDR3 sequence (DNA): TGTGCCACGAGTAGGGGACTAGCGGGAGTAGATACGCAGTATTTT.